This T cell receptor beta chain was obtained from a study of OX40 agonist ivuxolimab in advanced cancers. Background on the study: From roughly 20 to 79 years was the age range, with a mean of around 56 years, and roughly 80% were male.

CDR1 is SGHTA and CDR2 is FQGNSA in the germline V gene. The V and J ends lost 2 bases and 5 bases respectively, with 8 bases between them. The CDR3 has 13 residues. Points from the study as a whole: There was clonal expansion of CD4+ and CD8+ blood T cells by week 6 at 0.1 to 3.0 mg/kg.

Comment on this clone: The antigen is not known.

Measured with immunoSEQ multiplex PCR; TCRdb has only the in-frame clones, and not every one. The sample holds about 76,000 clones, 85% seen once. Sequenced material: CD4+ or CD8+ T cells sorted from blood, taken in a trial of the OX40 agonist ivuxolimab. The sequence was collected from an adult with an advanced solid tumor such as melanoma, head and neck, liver or kidney cancer. This chain links TRBV7-2 with TRBJ2-3, with D perhaps assigned TRBD1 or TRBD2 (5 bases each). CDR3 DNA: TGTGCCAGCAGCTTACGGGGCATAGATACGCAGTATTTT. Translating gives CASSLRGIDTQYF.